This is a list of T cell receptor beta chains from one sample in a study of T-cell reconstitution after alpha-beta-depleted transplantation in children. TCRdb reprocessed the PCR reads via MiXCR and lists one record per CDR3 protein. The sample has almost 500,000 distinct CDR3 sequences, under 15% seen once; the top ten hold over 5.5%. Here the sequenced sample was PBMCs from the stem cell graft donor, taken from the stem cell graft. The receptor source for this set is a human donor who donated a stem cell graft to a child with combined immunodeficiency. CDR3s include the opening cysteine and the closing phenylalanine or tryptophan. Each record gives: D gene, clone size, V gene, J gene, CDR3 DNA, CDR3 protein. D genes are given only for firm matches. The size entry is marked missing in some rows and otherwise reads once, few, many or a size class.

D gene: NA; clone size: NA; V gene: TRBV7-9; J gene: TRBJ2-1; CDR3 DNA: TGTGCCAGCGGGATAGTCGGCGGGAAGTCAAATGAGCAGTTCTTC; CDR3 protein: CASGIVGGKSNEQFF
D gene: TRBD1; clone size: many; V gene: TRBV24-1; J gene: TRBJ2-2; CDR3 DNA: TGTGCCACCAGTGATCCGGGACAGGGGGACACCGGGGAGCTGTTTTTT; CDR3 protein: CATSDPGQGDTGELFF
D gene: TRBD1; clone size: NA; V gene: TRBV12-3/TRBV12-4; J gene: TRBJ2-1; CDR3 DNA: TGTGCCAGCAAAGAGACAGGGGTGGTCAATGAGCAGTTCTTC; CDR3 protein: CASKETGVVNEQFF
D gene: TRBD2; clone size: NA; V gene: TRBV20-1; J gene: TRBJ2-7; CDR3 DNA: TGCAGTGCCTTAGATTTGACTAGCGGGAGTTGGGAGCAGTACTTC; CDR3 protein: CSALDLTSGSWEQYF
D gene: NA; clone size: few; V gene: TRBV9; J gene: TRBJ2-3; CDR3 DNA: TGTGCCAGCAGCGTGGGGTGGGATACGCAGTATTTT; CDR3 protein: CASSVGWDTQYF
D gene: TRBD1; clone size: few; V gene: TRBV5-5; J gene: TRBJ2-1; CDR3 DNA: TGTGCCAGCAGAATATACAGGGGGTTTTTCAATGAGCAGTTCTTC; CDR3 protein: CASRIYRGFFNEQFF
D gene: TRBD2; clone size: many; V gene: TRBV9; J gene: TRBJ2-3; CDR3 DNA: TGTGCCAGCAGCTCAGAGGGCCTAGCGGGGCCCACAGATACGCAGTATTTT; CDR3 protein: CASSSEGLAGPTDTQYF
D gene: NA; clone size: few; V gene: TRBV4-2; J gene: TRBJ2-5; CDR3 DNA: TGTGCCAGCAGCCGCCGAATGGGGGAGACCCAGTACTTC; CDR3 protein: CASSRRMGETQYF
D gene: NA; clone size: many; V gene: TRBV11-2; J gene: TRBJ1-5; CDR3 DNA: TGTGCCAGCAGCCCCTTAAGCAATCAGCCCCAGCATTTT; CDR3 protein: CASSPLSNQPQHF
D gene: NA; clone size: few; V gene: TRBV20-1; J gene: TRBJ1-5; CDR3 DNA: TGCAGTGCTAGAGATGGAGCTCATAGCAATCAGCCCCAGCATTTT; CDR3 protein: CSARDGAHSNQPQHF
D gene: TRBD2; clone size: NA; V gene: TRBV10-3; J gene: TRBJ2-5; CDR3 DNA: TGTGCCATCAGTCCGGGGGGGCAAGAGACCCAGTACTTC; CDR3 protein: CAISPGGQETQYF
D gene: TRBD1; clone size: many; V gene: TRBV29-1; J gene: TRBJ1-5; CDR3 DNA: TGCAGCGTTGGACAGGGTAGGAATCAGCCCCAGCATTTT; CDR3 protein: CSVGQGRNQPQHF
D gene: NA; clone size: NA; V gene: TRBV6-1; J gene: TRBJ2-1; CDR3 DNA: TGTGCCAGCAGTGCCGGGACAACCCTTTACAATGAGCAGTTCTTC; CDR3 protein: CASSAGTTLYNEQFF
D gene: TRBD1; clone size: few; V gene: TRBV29-1; J gene: TRBJ1-2; CDR3 DNA: TGCAGCGTTGAACCTTGGACAGGGGTTAACTATGGCTACACCTTC; CDR3 protein: CSVEPWTGVNYGYTF
D gene: TRBD2; clone size: NA; V gene: TRBV25-1; J gene: TRBJ2-5; CDR3 DNA: TGTGCCAGCAGTGAGACAATTCCGGGACTAGCGGGGGGACGGGGGGAGACCCAGTACTTC; CDR3 protein: CASSETIPGLAGGRGETQYF
D gene: NA; clone size: many; V gene: TRBV12-3/TRBV12-4; J gene: TRBJ2-2; CDR3 DNA: TGTGCCAGCAGCCTTACAGGGATTGGCACCGGGGAGCTGTTTTTT; CDR3 protein: CASSLTGIGTGELFF
D gene: TRBD1; clone size: many; V gene: TRBV20-1; J gene: TRBJ2-1; CDR3 DNA: TGCAGTGCTAGGACAGGGGGCTACAATGAGCAGTTCTTC; CDR3 protein: CSARTGGYNEQFF